One and the same sample provided the 9 T cell receptor beta chains below, sequenced in a study of T-cell reconstitution after alpha-beta-depleted transplantation in children. Unique molecular identifiers were incorporated when the TCRbeta library was constructed. MiXCR was run by TCRdb on the PCR reads, yielding one entry per CDR3 protein. The profile shows 400,000 to 500,000 distinct CDR3 sequences, around 9.9% of them singletons. This specimen consisted of PBMCs from the stem cell graft donor, obtained from the stem cell graft. These receptors were collected from a human donor who donated a stem cell graft to a child with acute myeloid leukemia.

The V and J genes are TRBV12-3 or TRBV12-4 and TRBJ2-7; D is ambiguous. The CDR3 length is 14 residues. Between the trimmed V and J ends, which lost 8 bases and 4 bases, there was a span of 18 bases. The CDR3, as DNA: TGTGCCAGCTATTCTAACACCTATCCGTACGAGCAGTACTTC. This codes for CASYSNTYPYEQYF.

This clonotype was recorded a few times. This chain connects TRBV28 to TRBJ2-7; 12 nucleotides align to TRBD2. J lost 3 bases, V lost 6 bases, and 6 bases had no gene match. Germline CDR1 reads MDHEN; CDR2 reads SYDVKM. The CDR3 has 15 amino acids. The CDR3 DNA reads TGTGCCAGCAGCCTAGCGGGGGGGCTCCTCTACGAGCAGTACTTC. Translating gives CASSLAGGLLYEQYF. Full variable domain (rest looked up from reference TRBV28 and TRBJ2-7): DVKVTQSSRYLVKRTGEKVFLECVQDMDHENMFWYRQDPGLGLRLIYFSYDVKMKEKGDIPEGYSVSREKKERFSLILESASTNQTSMYLCASSLAGGLLYEQYFGPGTRLTVT.

This clonotype was seen many times. The rearrangement uses TRBV9 and TRBJ1-5, with D unresolved. Germline V gives CDR1 SGDLS, CDR2 YYNGEE. Trimming took off 9 bases at V and 3 bases at J, with 1 base between the two ends. The CDR3 totals 9 residues. The CDR3 nucleotides read TGTGCCACCAATCAGCCCCAGCATTTT. This sequence encodes CATNQPQHF.

This clonotype has only a few counts. The chain links TRBV5-1 to TRBJ1-2; D unclear. V was pared by 5 bases and J by 7 bases, with 18 bases between. The CDR3 contains 14 residues. The V gene's germline CDR1 is SGHRS and CDR2 YFSETQ. The CDR3 nucleotides are TGCGCCAGCAGTTCGAGTTGGGCAGACCGTGGCTACACCTTC. It codes for CASSSSWADRGYTF.

This clonotype was detected many times. The chain joins TRBV5-5 to TRBJ1-5; possible D gene TRBD1, 6 bases. Deletions cut 3 bases from V and 3 bases from J, with 13 bases between. The CDR3 totals 15 residues. Germline V gene data show CDR1 as SGHKS and CDR2 as YYEKEE (reference sequence). CDR3 sequence reads: CASSWTGAPNQPQHF. The CDR3 DNA reads as TGTGCCAGCAGCTGGACGGGGGCACCCAATCAGCCCCAGCATTTT. The full variable domain, in which reference TRBV5-5 and TRBJ1-5 provide the parts outside the CDR3, is DAGVTQSPTHLIKTRGQQVTLRCSPISGHKSVSWYQQVLGQGPQFIFQYYEKEERGRGNFPDRFSARQFPNYSSELNVNALLLGDSALYLCASSWTGAPNQPQHFGDGTRLSIL.

The rearrangement joins TRBV6-1 to TRBJ2-7; the D is unclear. The CDR3 loop spans 15 amino acids. Germline V gives CDR1 MNHNS, CDR2 SASEGT. V dropped 1 base and J dropped 0 bases, with 10 bases sitting between them. The chain's CDR3 is CASSEVAGSSYEQYV. CDR3 sequence (DNA): TGTGCCAGCAGTGAAGTCGCAGGTAGCTCCTACGAGCAGTACGTC.

This clonotype was seen a few times. V usage is TRBV20-1 and J usage is TRBJ2-1; D perhaps matches TRBD1 (6 bases). V was pared by 6 bases and J by 7 bases, with 16 bases between. The CDR3 sequence is 13 residues long. The germline gives CDR1 DFQATT, CDR2 SNEGSKA (reference sequence). In DNA form, the CDR3 reads TGCAGTGCCTACACCGGGACATTGAATGAGCAGTTCTTC. The encoded protein is CSAYTGTLNEQFF.

V usage is TRBV11-2 and J usage is TRBJ1-6, with D perhaps matching TRBD1 (5 bases). Looked up from germline, CDR1 is SGHAT and CDR2 is FQNNGV. V lost 4 bases to trimming and J lost 7 bases, with 14 bases between them. The CDR3 consists of 15 residues. CDR3 residues: CASSSKRGPNSPLHF. The CDR3, as DNA: TGTGCCAGCAGCTCCAAAAGGGGTCCCAATTCACCCCTCCACTTT.

Ten or more counts support this clonotype. The chain carries TRBV9 and TRBJ2-6, with TRBD1 matching over 7 bases. In germline, CDR1 is SGDLS, CDR2 YYNGEE. The CDR3 loop spans 15 amino acids. J lost 2 bases, V lost 3 bases, and 2 bases had no gene match. The CDR3 nucleotides read TGTGCCAGCAGCGGACAGGGTGCTGGGGCCAACGTCCTGACTTTC. This translates into CASSGQGAGANVLTF.